The clone carrying this TCR delta chain was seen only a few times. The target antigen is unknown. This DNA translates differently at residue 4 from the TCRdb protein, which is that of a much larger clone; a read error is likely, and the protein shown is the DNA's own translation. Each sorted gammadelta sample had TRG and TRD chains sequenced. TCRdb reapplied CATT to the multiplex PCR reads. Of tens of thousands of delta-chain clones listed, less than 2% are singletons. This sample is drawn from a study of γδ T cells in repeated Plasmodium falciparum infection. Study overall: Age- and gender-matched Australian children served as comparison for malaria-exposed Malian children. Donors had four controlled P. falciparum NF54 infections over about 640 days. General study results and limits: Many TCRgamma sequences overlapped between individuals in stable Vgamma9/Vdelta2+ repertoires.

Gammadelta T cells were flow-sorted from PBMC into Vgamma9/Vdelta2+ and Vdelta2-negative populations for bulk analysis. In germline, CDR1 is TSWWSYY, CDR2 QGS. Trimming pared 9 bases from V and 2 bases from J, leaving 14 bases between. The CDR3 has 16 amino acids. The sample comprised gamma-delta T cells from blood. This chain joins TRDV1 and TRDJ3, with D perhaps matching TRDD2 (5 bases). TCRdb records no J gene; here it was assigned by comparing the DNA to germline. The origin of this receptor is a pool of human donors (malaria-infected and uninfected, not separated). In DNA, the CDR3 is TGTGCTCTAGACCTACGGCACACCTGGGACACCCGACAGATGTTTTTC. It yields the protein CALDLRHTWDTRQMFF.